Included here is one TCR beta chain sequence, with context. Its antigen is unidentified. The study ran its PCR with 60 Vbeta and 13 Jbeta primers. Measured with immunoSEQ multiplex PCR; TCRdb has only the in-frame clones, and not every one. Among more than 200,000 clones, 60% to 80% were seen once, and the ten largest hold 1.5% to 2%. CDR3 length: 15 amino acids. Trimming cost V 8 bases and J 4 bases, with 15 bases left between them. CDR1 is SGHTA, CDR2 FQGNSA, per germline. The data originate from a study of cytomegalovirus exposure and HLA in healthy donors. Study-level points and caveats: Specificity for CMV antigens was confirmed in vitro for a few of the CMV-associated chains. Follow-up analysis seemed to connect common viral pathogens with several of the most significant clusters identified.

The source is a male donor in good health and CMV-seronegative. Sequencing was performed on PBMCs. The rearrangement joins TRBV7-2 to TRBJ2-6; D call uncertain. CDR3 nucleotides: TGTGCCAGCTCTGACACTTGGGCCGGGGCCAACGTCCTGACTTTC. This translates into CASSDTWAGANVLTF.